The clone carrying this T cell receptor beta chain occurred a few times. Antigen specificity is unknown. Preparation of the TCRbeta library involved a method that used unique molecular identifiers. TCRdb processed the PCR reads anew with MiXCR; each CDR3 protein has one entry. The sample yields about 980,000 distinct CDR3 sequences, roughly 29% seen once. These data belong to a study of T-cell reconstitution after alpha-beta-depleted transplantation in children. Study-wide findings and caveats: The main origin of T-cell counts and diversity one year after transplant was newly produced T cells. The study traced high day-60 TCRbeta diversity in some patients to surviving recipient T cells and thymic progenitors. Two months or so post-transplant, alpha-beta T cells reportedly derived from several hundred expanded graft clones.

The TCR sequence derives from a boy in the first two years of life who had a stem cell transplant for SCID, so the T cells may come from the graft donor. Sequenced here: PBMCs, mostly from graft donor cells, sampled 360 days after TCRalphabeta/CD19-depleted stem cell transplant.

The CDR3: CASTTSGTGREKLFF. CDR3 nucleotides: TGTGCCAGCACTACGTCCGGGACAGGGCGTGAAAAACTGTTTTTT. The chain carries TRBV12-3 or TRBV12-4 and TRBJ1-4; TRBD1 matches 9 bases. This CDR3 is 15 amino acids long. With V trimmed by 7 bases and J by 7 bases, 10 bases remained unmatched.